The source of this TCR beta chain is a study of shared clonotypes between healthy human individuals. CD45RO-negative, CCR7-selected cells formed the naive CD8 fraction, which excluded terminally differentiated effector memory CD45RA+ cells. It was across several immunoSEQ plates that each subset's genomic DNA was evenly split. On sorted subsets, replicate PCRs used roughly 190 ng DNA, or about 30,000 T cell genomes. Method: immunoSEQ multiplex PCR; TCRdb's copy keeps in-frame clones and lacks some. This table has under 850,000 clones, nearly 95% appearing once. This CDR3 contains 16 residues. In germline, CDR1 is MNHEY, CDR2 SMNVEV (reference sequence). Germline trimming cut 2 bases from V and 2 bases from J; bases unmatched to any gene: 5.

The specimen sequenced was naive CD8+ T cells sorted from blood. The clonotype originates from a man aged 25-40 years in good health. V gene TRBV27 combines with J gene TRBJ2-1; 8 bases align to TRBD2. The CDR3 region is CASSLAGGGTYNEQFF. Here the CDR3 DNA reads TGTGCCAGCAGTTTAGCGGGGGGAGGAACCTACAATGAGCAGTTCTTC.